This paragraph covers one TCR beta chain sequence. The sample belongs to a study of T cell changes during pregnancy in multiple sclerosis. Trimming took 1 base from V and 5 from J; bases not matched to a gene: 7. This CDR3 region has 15 residues. Germline CDR1 is MGHRA and CDR2 is YSYEKL. Method: immunoSEQ multiplex PCR; TCRdb's copy keeps in-frame clones and lacks some. The sample yields some 49,000 clones, over 90% seen once. The input for sequencing was CD8+ T cells from peripheral blood mononuclear cells, taken in the first trimester of pregnancy. The rearrangement joins TRBV4-1 to TRBJ2-7; 8 bases align to TRBD2. This sequence originates from a female donor with multiple sclerosis, enrolled in a pregnancy study. In nucleotides, the CDR3 is TGCGCCAGCAGCCAAGTCCCCGGGAGGGCCAACGAGCAGTACTTC. Protein sequence: CASSQVPGRANEQYF.